The sequence of this TCR beta chain was determined in a study of blood T cell repertoires in COVID-19. In the study overall: Donors in the United States, Italy and Spain gave samples during acute or convalescent COVID-19. T cells, B-cell-depleted T cells, or PBMCs supplied cDNA or gDNA.

Trimming cost V 1 base and J 2 bases; bases outside gene matches: 6. This CDR3 has 16 amino acids. The germline gives CDR1 SGHDN, CDR2 FVKESK. Per the original methods: Estimated nucleated cell counts came from reference gene primer amplification. The repertoire was sequenced with immunoSEQ multiplex PCR; TCRdb's copy has only in-frame clones and lacks some. That table gives V, J and clone size, and the DNA gave D and trimming. The table has about 50,000 clones, more than 75% seen once. The sample consisted of peripheral blood. This sequence originates from a man in his fifties or sixties with active or convalescent COVID-19. The chain links TRBV14 to TRBJ2-3; 7 bases match TRBD2. The CDR3 coding sequence is TGTGCCAGCAGCCAAGGCGGGGGACGCTACACAGATACGCAGTATTTT. This gives the protein CASSQGGGRYTDTQYF.